A selection of T cell receptor beta chains follows, all from one sample in a study of OX40 agonist ivuxolimab in advanced cancers. Libraries were prepared by immunoSEQ multiplex PCR; TCRdb keeps only in-frame clonotypes and omits some of them. The data contain around 68,000 clones, approximately 87% of them singletons. The material sequenced was CD4+ or CD8+ T cells sorted from blood, taken in a trial of the OX40 agonist ivuxolimab. These receptors were obtained from an adult with an advanced solid tumor such as melanoma, head and neck, liver or kidney cancer. The CDR3 runs from the conserved cysteine through the conserved F or W. The order of the fields is V gene, clone size, D gene, J gene, CDR3 DNA, CDR3 protein. A D gene is named only where the DNA matches it firmly. Clone sizes are given selectively: once, few, many, or a class where the clone is expanded.

V: TRBV7-9; size: NA; D: NA; J: TRBJ1-1; DNA: TGTGCCAGCAGCCCCGTGAACACTGAAGCTTTCTTT; CDR3: CASSPVNTEAFF
V: TRBV2; size: NA; D: NA; J: TRBJ2-1; DNA: TGTGCCAGCACCCTGTTGGAATACAATGAGCAGTTCTTC; CDR3: CASTLLEYNEQFF
V: TRBV14; size: NA; D: NA; J: TRBJ2-3; DNA: TGTGCCAGCAGCCAAGGACTAGTCTCGTATTTT; CDR3: CASSQGLVSYF
V: TRBV29-1; size: NA; D: TRBD1; J: TRBJ1-5; DNA: TGCAGCGCGAAGGGACAGGGTAATCAGCCCCAGCATTTT; CDR3: CSAKGQGNQPQHF
V: TRBV7-2; size: NA; D: TRBD2; J: TRBJ2-3; DNA: TGTGCCAGCAGCCCGACTAGCGTGAAAGATACGCAGTATTTT; CDR3: CASSPTSVKDTQYF
V: TRBV11-2; size: NA; D: TRBD1; J: TRBJ2-7; DNA: TGTGCCAGCAGTCTCACCGGGACAGGAAACGAGCAGTACTTC; CDR3: CASSLTGTGNEQYF
V: TRBV19; size: once; D: TRBD1; J: TRBJ1-1; DNA: TGTGCCAGTAGTCTTAATTACAGGGGAGTGGGAGCTTTCTTT; CDR3: CASSLNYRGVGAFF
V: TRBV11-2; size: NA; D: NA; J: TRBJ2-3; DNA: TGTGCCAGCAGCTTAGACGTACGGACAAGCACAGATACGCAGTATTTT; CDR3: CASSLDVRTSTDTQYF
V: TRBV5-6; size: NA; D: TRBD1; J: TRBJ1-4; DNA: TGTGCCAGCACCCCGAAGGATTACCAACAGGGGGCAGGGGAAAAACTGTTTTTT; CDR3: CASTPKDYQQGAGEKLFF
V: TRBV7-6; size: few; D: NA; J: TRBJ2-7; DNA: TGTGCCAGCAGCTCCCTAGCGTCGCGTTCCTACGAGCAGTACTTC; CDR3: CASSSLASRSYEQYF
V: TRBV7-6; size: NA; D: NA; J: TRBJ2-3; DNA: TGTGCCAGCAGCTTTGTGGGGGGACGTAAATCCACAGATACGCAGTATTTT; CDR3: CASSFVGGRKSTDTQYF
V: TRBV28; size: NA; D: NA; J: TRBJ1-1; DNA: TGTGCCAGCAGTTCACCCGGTGGGGCGTTGGTGGCTTTCTTT; CDR3: CASSSPGGALVAFF
V: TRBV7-2; size: NA; D: TRBD2; J: TRBJ2-5; DNA: TGTGCCAGCAGCATGTTGGGGAGGGTGCTGGCGACCCAGTACTTC; CDR3: CASSMLGRVLATQYF
V: TRBV2; size: few; D: NA; J: TRBJ1-5; DNA: TGTGCCAGCAGGACAGGTAATAGCAATCAGCCCCAGCATTTT; CDR3: CASRTGNSNQPQHF
V: TRBV10-3; size: NA; D: NA; J: TRBJ2-7; DNA: TGTGCCATCAGTGAGTACGCAGCTACCCCCTACGAGCAGTACTTC; CDR3: CAISEYAATPYEQYF
V: TRBV7-2; size: NA; D: NA; J: TRBJ2-7; DNA: TGTGCCAGCAGCTCAGAAAGCCTTGGGGGCTTCACCTACGAGCAGTACTTC; CDR3: CASSSESLGGFTYEQYF
V: TRBV18; size: NA; D: NA; J: TRBJ2-7; DNA: TGTGCCAGCTCACCAGGGCAGGGCTACTACGAGCAGTACTTC; CDR3: CASSPGQGYYEQYF
V: TRBV19; size: NA; D: NA; J: TRBJ1-6; DNA: TGTGCCAGTAGTGGGGGATCTGGGACCTTCCTTTATGGTTCACCCCTCCACTTT; CDR3: CASSGGSGTFLYGSPLHF
V: TRBV19; size: once; D: NA; J: TRBJ1-1; DNA: TGTGCCAGTAGTCGCAGAGGGGGGGCCGGCACTGAAGCTTTCTTT; CDR3: CASSRRGGAGTEAFF
V: TRBV23-1; size: NA; D: TRBD1; J: TRBJ2-7; DNA: TGCGCCAGCAGTCATGAGGGGGCGGGCGAGCAGTACTTC; CDR3: CASSHEGAGEQYF
V: TRBV5-1; size: NA; D: NA; J: TRBJ1-2; DNA: TGCGCCAGCAGTTTCGACAAGGCGGGGGGCTACACCTTC; CDR3: CASSFDKAGGYTF
V: TRBV7-9; size: few; D: TRBD1; J: TRBJ1-4; DNA: TGTGCCAGCAGCTTAGGGGACAGTAATGAAAAACTGTTTTTT; CDR3: CASSLGDSNEKLFF
V: TRBV11-2; size: NA; D: NA; J: TRBJ2-1; DNA: TGTGCCAGCAGCTTAGGATCGACAAATGAGCAGTTCTTC; CDR3: CASSLGSTNEQFF
V: TRBV4-2; size: NA; D: NA; J: TRBJ2-7; DNA: TGTGCCAGCAGCCAAGATCGACTTGGTCGCGAGCAGTACTTC; CDR3: CASSQDRLGREQYF
V: TRBV7-8; size: NA; D: TRBD1; J: TRBJ1-2; DNA: TGTGCCAGCAGCTTAGCATTCTTGGCAGGGGGATATGGCTACACCTTC; CDR3: CASSLAFLAGGYGYTF
V: TRBV13; size: NA; D: NA; J: TRBJ1-1; DNA: TGTGCCAGCAGCTTACGGGGAGGAGGAACTGAAGCTTTCTTT; CDR3: CASSLRGGGTEAFF
V: TRBV6-6; size: once; D: NA; J: TRBJ1-5; DNA: TGTGCCAGCACCCAGGGCCCGAATAGCAATCAGCCCCAGCATTTT; CDR3: CASTQGPNSNQPQHF
V: TRBV5-1; size: NA; D: NA; J: TRBJ2-7; DNA: TGCGCCAGCAGCTTCGGTCAGGGTGGTGGCGAGCAGTACTTC; CDR3: CASSFGQGGGEQYF
V: TRBV7-6; size: NA; D: NA; J: TRBJ2-5; DNA: TGTGCCAGCAGCCAACAGGGTTTGGAGACCCAGTACTTC; CDR3: CASSQQGLETQYF
V: TRBV6-5; size: NA; D: TRBD1; J: TRBJ1-6; DNA: TGTGCCAGCAGTGAATACAGGGGGACTTCACCCCTCCACTTT; CDR3: CASSEYRGTSPLHF
V: TRBV29-1; size: NA; D: TRBD1; J: TRBJ1-4; DNA: TGCAGCGCCCAACAGGGGGAATCGAAACTGTTTTTT; CDR3: CSAQQGESKLFF
V: TRBV19; size: NA; D: NA; J: TRBJ1-5; DNA: TGTGCCAGTAGTATACTCCGGGCAGATGCAAATCAGCCCCAGCATTTT; CDR3: CASSILRADANQPQHF
V: TRBV29-1; size: NA; D: NA; J: TRBJ1-1; DNA: TGCAGCGCCATCTCCCACAGGTACACTGAAGCTTTCTTT; CDR3: CSAISHRYTEAFF
V: TRBV4-3; size: NA; D: TRBD1; J: TRBJ2-1; DNA: TGCGCCAGCAGCTTACAGGGGGCCGGGTACAATGAGCAGTTCTTC; CDR3: CASSLQGAGYNEQFF
V: TRBV7-6; size: NA; D: NA; J: TRBJ1-1; DNA: TGTGCCAGCAGCTTATCTCCGGGATCCACTGAAGCTTTCTTT; CDR3: CASSLSPGSTEAFF
V: TRBV6-1; size: NA; D: NA; J: TRBJ2-3; DNA: TGTGCCAGCAGTGCCCTGGGTTGGCCTAGCACAGATACGCAGTATTTT; CDR3: CASSALGWPSTDTQYF
V: TRBV7-2; size: NA; D: NA; J: TRBJ2-3; DNA: TGTGCCAGCAGCTTAGTAGTAGCAGATACGCAGTATTTT; CDR3: CASSLVVADTQYF
V: TRBV6-6; size: NA; D: NA; J: TRBJ2-7; DNA: TGTGCCAGCAGTTACTCTATCCCTCTTACCGAGCAGTACTTC; CDR3: CASSYSIPLTEQYF
V: TRBV11-3; size: NA; D: TRBD1; J: TRBJ1-1; DNA: TGTGCCAGCAGCTTGACAGGGGTGGGCACTGAAGCTTTCTTT; CDR3: CASSLTGVGTEAFF
V: TRBV19; size: few; D: TRBD1; J: TRBJ1-5; DNA: TGTGCCAGTAGTATAGGGACAGGTCGCAATCAGCCCCAGCATTTT; CDR3: CASSIGTGRNQPQHF
V: TRBV4-3; size: NA; D: TRBD1; J: TRBJ1-2; DNA: TGCGCCAGCAGCCAAGTGGGGGACAGCTATGGCTACACCTTC; CDR3: CASSQVGDSYGYTF
V: TRBV2; size: NA; D: TRBD1; J: TRBJ2-5; DNA: TGTGCCAGCAGCAGGGGGCTGGGTGAGACCCAGTACTTC; CDR3: CASSRGLGETQYF
V: TRBV5-1; size: NA; D: NA; J: TRBJ2-5; DNA: TGCGCCAGCAGCTTGGTTAGACCTCAAGAGACCCAGTACTTC; CDR3: CASSLVRPQETQYF
V: TRBV15; size: NA; D: NA; J: TRBJ1-2; DNA: TGTGCCACCAGCACGTTGGTGGGTAGCTACACCTTC; CDR3: CATSTLVGSYTF
V: TRBV10-2; size: NA; D: TRBD1; J: TRBJ2-2; DNA: TGCGCCAGCAGTGAGTCGTCCGGGACAGTGATTACCGGGGAGCTGTTTTTT; CDR3: CASSESSGTVITGELFF
V: TRBV7-2; size: NA; D: NA; J: TRBJ1-1; DNA: TGTGCCAGCAGCTTAGGCAGGACGAACACTGAAGCTTTCTTT; CDR3: CASSLGRTNTEAFF
V: TRBV5-8; size: NA; D: TRBD1; J: TRBJ1-5; DNA: TGTGCCAGCAACCGACAGGGGGCTCAGCCCCAGCATTTT; CDR3: CASNRQGAQPQHF
V: TRBV29-1; size: NA; D: NA; J: TRBJ2-3; DNA: TGCAGCGTGGTCCCAGCGCGGGGCACAGATACGCAGTATTTT; CDR3: CSVVPARGTDTQYF
V: TRBV7-2; size: NA; D: NA; J: TRBJ1-3; DNA: TGCGCCAGCAGCCAAGCTCGAGACTCTGGAAACACCATATATTTT; CDR3: CASSQARDSGNTIYF
V: TRBV7-2; size: NA; D: TRBD1; J: TRBJ1-4; DNA: TGTGCCAGCAGCCTCGGACAGGGCGATTATGAAAAACTGTTTTTT; CDR3: CASSLGQGDYEKLFF